The 25 T cell receptor beta chains below come from one sample, sequenced in a study of OX40 agonist ivuxolimab in advanced cancers. Clones were sequenced by immunoSEQ multiplex PCR, and TCRdb holds only the in-frame ones, with some missing. The data show some 100,000 clones, 80% to 90% seen once. This material consisted of CD4+ or CD8+ T cells sorted from blood, taken in a trial of the OX40 agonist ivuxolimab. Receptor source: an adult with an advanced solid tumor such as melanoma, head and neck, liver or kidney cancer.

V and J are TRBV7-8 and TRBJ2-7, with 9 bases lining up with TRBD1. After removal of 5 bases from V and 5 bases from J, the junction contained 7 bases not matched to a gene. In germline, CDR1 is SGHVS, CDR2 FQNEAQ. The CDR3 covers 14 residues. CDR3 nucleotide sequence: TGTGCCAGCAGCCGAGGGACAGGGACCGACGAGCAGTACTTC. Amino acid sequence: CASSRGTGTDEQYF.

The chain recombines TRBV10-3 with TRBJ2-1; D remains unclear. Between the trimmed V and J ends, which lost 10 bases and 6 bases, there was a span of 22 bases. Germline V gives CDR1 ENHRY, CDR2 SYGVKD. The CDR3 extends over 15 amino acids. The CDR3 nucleotides are TGTGCCACCGCCGGGCCCGACTCATTCTCCAATGAGCAGTTCTTC. The encoded protein is CATAGPDSFSNEQFF.

This rearrangement joins TRBV5-4 to TRBJ1-5; D unresolved. CDR3 length: 13 residues. Trimming removed 4 bases from V and 4 bases from J, with 9 bases in between. Germline V lookup: CDR1 SGHNT, CDR2 YYREEE (reference sequence). The CDR3 nucleotides read TGTGCCAGCAGCGTGGGGAGTAATCAGCCCCAGCATTTT. Translating gives CASSVGSNQPQHF. Based on the CDR3 plus reference TRBV5-4 and TRBJ1-5, the full variable domain is ETGVTQSPTHLIKTRGQQVTLRCSSQSGHNTVSWYQQALGQGPQFIFQYYREEENGRGNFPPRFSGLQFPNYSSELNVNALELDDSALYLCASSVGSNQPQHFGDGTRLSIL.

V is TRBV27 and J is TRBJ2-3; TRBD2 aligns across 7 bases. J lost 13 bases, V lost 3 bases, and 16 bases had no gene match. Germline assignment: CDR1 MNHEY and CDR2 SMNVEV (reference sequence). The CDR3 totals 15 residues. The CDR3 nucleotides read TGTGCCAGCAGTTTTGGGGATGGGATGGGGCTAGCGGAGTATTTT. Residues: CASSFGDGMGLAEYF.

V gene TRBV7-2 combines with J gene TRBJ2-3, with 8 bases lining up with TRBD2. The CDR3 loop spans 14 amino acids. Trimming removed 3 bases from V and 6 bases from J; junction bases left unmatched: 5. Per the germline V gene, CDR1 is SGHTA and CDR2 is FQGNSA. CDR3 sequence reads: CASSFGGAFDTQYF. The CDR3 DNA sequence: TGTGCCAGCAGCTTCGGGGGGGCCTTCGATACGCAGTATTTT.

V is TRBV2 and J is TRBJ1-2; no clear D gene. Germline V CDR1 and CDR2: SNHLY, FYNNEI. This CDR3 is 13 amino acids long. Trimming shortened V by 6 bases and J by 4 bases, and 12 bases separated the two germline ends. The CDR3 nucleotides read TGTGCCAGCAGCGAGGACGGCCTCTATGGCTACACCTTC. Amino acid sequence: CASSEDGLYGYTF.

V and J are TRBV6-5 and TRBJ2-4, with 12 bases identical to TRBD2. Germline V gene lookup returns CDR1 MNHEY and CDR2 SVGAGI. The V gene end was trimmed by 4 bases and the J gene end by 5 bases; junction bases not matched to a gene: 3. The CDR3 is made up of 15 amino acids. As DNA, the CDR3 is TGTGCCAGCAGTTCGACTAGCGGGGGCCAAAACATTCAGTACTTC. Translation: CASSSTSGGQNIQYF.

J is TRBJ2-4 and V is TRBV7-8; TRBD2 agrees at 10 bases. The CDR3 loop spans 16 amino acids. Trimming took 3 bases from V and 3 from J; bases not matched to a gene: 5. The germline gives CDR1 SGHVS, CDR2 FQNEAQ. CDR3 sequence: CASSFLAGGNKNIQYF. As DNA, the CDR3 is TGTGCCAGCAGCTTCTTAGCGGGGGGCAACAAAAACATTCAGTACTTC. Combining the CDR3 with reference TRBV7-8 and TRBJ2-4 gives the whole variable domain GAGVSQSPRYKVAKRGQDVALRCDPISGHVSLFWYQQALGQGPEFLTYFQNEAQLDKSGLPSDRFFAERPEGSVSTLKIQRTQQEDSAVYLCASSFLAGGNKNIQYFGAGTRLSVL.

J is TRBJ2-1 and V is TRBV14; 10 bases fit TRBD1. Germline V CDR1 and CDR2: SGHDN, FVKESK. This CDR3 comprises 15 residues. The trim removed 4 bases at V and 9 bases at J, leaving 9 bases unmatched. The chain's CDR3 is CASSRPGQGRFEQFF. Written as DNA, the CDR3 is TGTGCCAGCAGCCGGCCGGGACAGGGGCGGTTTGAGCAGTTCTTC.

The genes are TRBV20-1 and TRBJ2-5, with D hard to call. Between the trimmed V and J ends, which lost 6 bases and 5 bases, there was a span of 7 bases. The CDR3 extends over 10 amino acids. Germline loops: CDR1 DFQATT, CDR2 SNEGSKA (reference sequence). The CDR3, as DNA: TGCAGTGCGCCGCGGGAGACCCAGTACTTC. This codes for CSAPRETQYF.

The chain is built from TRBV6-6 and TRBJ1-5; a possible D gene is TRBD1 (5 bases). The V end was cut by 9 bases, the J end by 0 bases, with 18 bases between. CDR3 length: 16 residues. Germline-derived CDR1 and CDR2 are MNHNY and SVGAGI (reference sequence). CDR3 nucleotides: TGTGCCAGTAGTGGCAGGGAGCGGTATAGCAATCAGCCCCAGCATTTT. This sequence encodes CASSGRERYSNQPQHF.

This chain links TRBV5-1 with TRBJ2-5; 11 bases are shared with TRBD2. V shed 3 bases, J shed 1 base, and the junction held 5 bases outside the gene matches. This CDR3 is 16 amino acids long. Germline V gives CDR1 SGHRS, CDR2 YFSETQ. The CDR3 loop is CASSSVSGGGQETQYF. CDR3 DNA sequence: TGCGCCAGCAGCTCCGTTAGCGGGGGGGGCCAAGAGACCCAGTACTTC. Full variable domain (missing parts from reference TRBV5-1 and TRBJ2-5): KAGVTQTPRYLIKTRGQQVTLSCSPISGHRSVSWYQQTPGQGLQFLFEYFSETQRNKGNFPGRFSGRQFSNSRSEMNVSTLELGDSALYLCASSSVSGGGQETQYFGPGTRLLVL.

J is TRBJ1-4 and V is TRBV6-1, with D uncertain. Per germline, CDR1 MNHNS and CDR2 SASEGT. The ends were cut back, 8 bases at V and 5 bases at J, with 6 bases in the middle. The CDR3 consists of 11 residues. For the CDR3, the DNA is TGTGCCAGCCAAATAAATGAAAAACTGTTTTTT. As protein: CASQINEKLFF.

DNA for the CDR3: TGTGCCAGCAGTTCCCTGGACAGGACGAACACCATATATTTT. It translates to CASSSLDRTNTIYF. The chain recombines TRBV28 with TRBJ1-3; 7 bases are a match to TRBD1. CDR1 and CDR2 from the germline V gene are MDHEN and SYDVKM. The ends lost 4 bases at V and 7 bases at J; junction bases unmatched: 7. The CDR3 runs 14 residues.

This chain joins TRBV7-2 and TRBJ2-5, with 7 bases matching TRBD2. Trimming took 5 bases from V and 5 from J; bases not matched to a gene: 14. There are 16 residues in the CDR3. Per germline, CDR1 SGHTA and CDR2 FQGNSA. This CDR3 is CASSQGTNLAGETQYF. As DNA, the CDR3 is TGTGCCAGCAGCCAAGGGACTAACCTCGCGGGGGAGACCCAGTACTTC.

CDR3 in amino acids: CASSSRGTDTQYF. For the CDR3, the DNA is TGCGCCAGCAGCTCCAGGGGCACAGATACGCAGTATTTT. The rearrangement uses TRBV5-1 and TRBJ2-3, with D maybe TRBD1 (5 bases). Germline V gives CDR1 SGHRS, CDR2 YFSETQ. Trimming stripped 3 bases from V and 1 base from J, with 6 bases between. CDR3 length: 13 residues.

This chain uses TRBV25-1 with TRBJ1-6, with D hard to call. V lost 4 bases, J lost 0 bases, and 7 bases lay in between. CDR3 length: 15 amino acids. The germline CDR1 and CDR2 sequences are MGHDK and SYGVNS. The CDR3 region has the DNA TGTGCCAGCAGTGGTGCAAGCTCCTATAATTCACCCCTCCACTTT. It yields the protein CASSGASSYNSPLHF.

This clone was seen a single time. The chain recombines TRBV27 with TRBJ2-2; 7 bases align to TRBD1. V lost 7 bases, J lost 4 bases, and 12 bases stayed unmatched. The CDR3 has 16 amino acids. CDR1 is MNHEY, CDR2 SMNVEV, per germline (reference sequence). CDR3 DNA: TGTGCCAGCACGCGGCGAAAGGCAGGGGGCACCGGGGAGCTGTTTTTT. It specifies CASTRRKAGGTGELFF.

J is TRBJ1-1 and V is TRBV29-1; 10 nucleotides agree with TRBD1. V lost 7 bases and J lost 5; bases outside the gene matches: 13. This CDR3 has 15 amino acids. Germline CDR1 and CDR2: SQVTM and ANQGSEA. The chain's CDR3 is CSGGGTGAFGTEAFF. Written as DNA, the CDR3 is TGCAGCGGGGGAGGGACAGGGGCTTTTGGGACTGAAGCTTTCTTT.

The chain joins TRBV7-6 to TRBJ1-3; D is uncertain. The germline V gene has CDR1 SGHVS and CDR2 FNYEAQ. The germline V and J ends were trimmed by 1 base and 0 bases, with 7 bases remaining between them. There are 15 residues in the CDR3. In nucleotides, the CDR3 is TGTGCCAGCAGCTTAGTAGACCGCTCTGGAAACACCATATATTTT. Residues: CASSLVDRSGNTIYF.

The chain combines TRBV4-3 with TRBJ2-1; D is unresolved. The CDR3 totals 16 residues. Trimming left V 1 base short and J 5 bases short, with 15 bases between. Germline loops: CDR1 LGHNA, CDR2 YSLEER. In nucleotides, the CDR3 is TGCGCCAGCAGCCAAGCCGCTAGGGCAACTGACAATGAGCAGTTCTTC. This gives the protein CASSQAARATDNEQFF.

The chain recombines TRBV27 with TRBJ2-7, with 9 bases lining up with TRBD1. The CDR3 spans 14 residues. V lost 5 bases, J lost 4 bases, and 6 bases stayed unmatched. The germline V gene has CDR1 MNHEY and CDR2 SMNVEV (reference sequence). As DNA, the CDR3 is TGTGCCAGCAGTGCGGGGACAGGGAAGTACGAGCAGTACTTC. Its translation: CASSAGTGKYEQYF.

V is TRBV29-1 and J is TRBJ2-1; D perhaps matches TRBD1 (6 bases). CDR1 is SQVTM and CDR2 is ANQGSEA in the germline V gene. This CDR3 comprises 13 residues. Between the trimmed V and J ends, which lost 8 bases and 9 bases, there was a span of 20 bases. The CDR3 region has the DNA TGCAGCTCTGGCGCAGGGGCATGGGGTGAGCAGTTCTTC. Amino acid sequence: CSSGAGAWGEQFF.

This clone has a handful of counts. J is TRBJ1-6 and V is TRBV18, with D unclear. CDR1 is KGHSH and CDR2 is LQKENI in the germline V gene. The length of the CDR3 is 19 residues. V was clipped by 2 bases and J by 9 bases, with 26 bases between them. CDR3 protein: CASSPEGGVVSYVVSPLHF. DNA for the CDR3: TGTGCCAGCTCACCAGAAGGAGGAGTGGTCAGTTACGTGGTTTCACCCCTCCACTTT.

This clone was seen once. The chain carries TRBV18 and TRBJ1-2; D ambiguous. The V and J ends lost 1 base and 8 bases respectively, with 17 bases between them. From germline, CDR1 is KGHSH and CDR2 LQKENI. This CDR3 contains 15 residues. The DNA for the CDR3 is TGTGCCAGCTCACCACAGGTTCAAGGAGGGCCCGGCTACACCTTC. This codes for CASSPQVQGGPGYTF.